These T cell receptor beta chains were read from a single sample in a study of beta chain features in type 1 diabetes. TCRdb keeps only in-frame clones here, not all; method: immunoSEQ multiplex PCR. Here the sample spans more than 300,000 clones, around 8% being singletons. The source material was central memory CD4+ T cells from blood. The origin of the receptors is a woman aged 18-29 years in good health. The CDR3 runs from the conserved cysteine through the conserved F or W. A D gene is named only where the DNA matches it firmly. The listing skips clone size in some rows; elsewhere it reads once, few, many or a size class.

d_call clone_size j_call v_call cdr3_aa cdr3_nt
NA many TRBJ1-2 TRBV10-3 CAISELQKGYGYTF TGTGCCATCAGTGAGTTGCAGAAAGGCTATGGCTACACCTTC
NA NA TRBJ2-7 TRBV15 CATSRDLDSSYEQYF TGTGCCACCAGCAGAGATCTGGATAGCTCCTACGAGCAGTACTTC
TRBD2 NA TRBJ2-5 TRBV7-2 CASSLQLAGGFETQYF TGTGCCAGCAGCCTACAACTAGCGGGAGGGTTCGAGACCCAGTACTTC
TRBD2 few TRBJ2-7 TRBV6-5 CASRSSGSNEQYF TGTGCCAGCAGATCTAGCGGGAGTAACGAGCAGTACTTC
NA few TRBJ2-3 TRBV7-2 CASRGTDTQYF TGTGCCAGCCGGGGTACAGATACGCAGTATTTT
TRBD1 many TRBJ2-7 TRBV2 CASSQSRGPFTEQYF TGTGCCAGCAGTCAAAGCAGGGGGCCTTTTACGGAGCAGTACTTC
NA many TRBJ2-1 TRBV28 CASSARDPRGREQFF TGTGCCAGCAGTGCCCGGGACCCCCGCGGGCGGGAGCAGTTCTTC
NA many TRBJ1-1 TRBV28 CASSSRWDRSFF TGTGCCAGCAGTTCCCGATGGGACCGTAGTTTCTTT
TRBD2 many TRBJ2-7 TRBV2 CASTLIPGGAYEQYF TGTGCCAGCACCCTGATCCCGGGGGGGGCCTACGAGCAGTACTTC
NA NA TRBJ2-7 TRBV6-1 CASSYRSEQYF TGTGCCAGCAGTTATCGGTCCGAGCAGTACTTC
NA NA TRBJ2-5 TRBV27 CASSFRGFPMGTQYF TGTGCCAGCAGTTTTAGGGGTTTCCCCATGGGGACCCAGTACTTC
NA NA TRBJ2-2 TRBV6-4 CASKRESQGPGELFF TGTGCCAGCAAACGGGAGTCCCAGGGCCCCGGGGAGCTGTTTTTT
NA many TRBJ2-3 TRBV27 CASSLRARSTDTQYF TGTGCCAGCAGTTTAAGGGCCCGCAGCACAGATACGCAGTATTTT